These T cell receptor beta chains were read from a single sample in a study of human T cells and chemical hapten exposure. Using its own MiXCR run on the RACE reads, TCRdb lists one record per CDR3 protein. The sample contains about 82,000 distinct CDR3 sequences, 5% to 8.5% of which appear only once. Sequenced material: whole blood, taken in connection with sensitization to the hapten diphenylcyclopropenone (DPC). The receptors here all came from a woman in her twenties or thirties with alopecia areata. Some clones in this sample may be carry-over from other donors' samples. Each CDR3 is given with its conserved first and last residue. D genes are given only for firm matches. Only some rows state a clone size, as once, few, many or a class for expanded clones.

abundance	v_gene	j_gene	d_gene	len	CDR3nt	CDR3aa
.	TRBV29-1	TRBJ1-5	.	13	TGCAGCGTTGCTTGGCTAGGCAATCAGCCCCAGCATTTT	CSVAWLGNQPQHF
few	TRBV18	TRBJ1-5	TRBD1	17	TGTGCCAGCTCACCACCGTGGGCAGGGGGGAGTGGTCAGCCCCAGCATTTT	CASSPPWAGGSGQPQHF
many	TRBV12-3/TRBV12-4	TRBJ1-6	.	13	TGTGCCAGCAGTCAATCAGAGAATTCACCCCTCCACTTT	CASSQSENSPLHF
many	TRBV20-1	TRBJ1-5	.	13	TGCAGTGCTAGATCAGGGTCGGGCCAGCCCCAGCATTTT	CSARSGSGQPQHF
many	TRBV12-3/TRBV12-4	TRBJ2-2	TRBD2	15	TGTGCCAGCAGTTTACGGTCGGCGGGAGCCGGGGAGCTGTTTTTT	CASSLRSAGAGELFF
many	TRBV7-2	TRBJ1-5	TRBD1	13	TGTGCCAGCAGCTTGTCACAGGGGGTGCCCCAGCATTTT	CASSLSQGVPQHF
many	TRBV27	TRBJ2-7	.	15	TGTGCCAGCACGACCCGAGGACGGGGCTTTCCCGAGCAGTACTTC	CASTTRGRGFPEQYF
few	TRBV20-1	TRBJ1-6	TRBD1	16	TGCAGTGCACCTAGACAGGGGAGCTCCTATAATTCACCCCTCCACTTT	CSAPRQGSSYNSPLHF
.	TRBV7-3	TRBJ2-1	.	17	TGTGCCAGCAGCTTAACGGAGACAGAATCCTCCTCCAATGAGCAGTTCTTC	CASSLTETESSSNEQFF
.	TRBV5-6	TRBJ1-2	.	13	TGTGCCAGCAGCCTGGAGGGGGGCCATGGCTACACCTTC	CASSLEGGHGYTF
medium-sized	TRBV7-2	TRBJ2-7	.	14	TGTGCCAGCAGCCTTAGTGTTAGAGGTGGAGAGCAGTACTTC	CASSLSVRGGEQYF
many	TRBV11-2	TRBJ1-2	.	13	TGTGCCAGCAGCTCGACAATTTACTATGGCTACACCTTC	CASSSTIYYGYTF
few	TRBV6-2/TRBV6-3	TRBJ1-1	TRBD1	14	TGTGCCAGCAGTTCATACAGGGGGCTAACTGAAGCTTTCTTT	CASSSYRGLTEAFF
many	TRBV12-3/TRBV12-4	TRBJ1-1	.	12	TGTGCCAGCAGCCCCACTTATTGGGAAGCTTTCTTT	CASSPTYWEAFF
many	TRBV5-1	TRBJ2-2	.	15	TGCGCCAGCAGCTTGCGGGCAGGGAACACCGGGGAGCTGTTTTTT	CASSLRAGNTGELFF
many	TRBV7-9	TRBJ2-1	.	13	TGTGCCAGCAGCTTAGCTATGACGTTGGTGCAGTTCTTC	CASSLAMTLVQFF
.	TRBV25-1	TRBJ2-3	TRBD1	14	TGTGCCAGCTCATACAGGGGATACACAGATACGCAGTATTTT	CASSYRGYTDTQYF
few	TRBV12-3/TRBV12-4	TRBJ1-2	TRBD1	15	TGTGCCAGCAGTTTATTCCAGGGGGGACACTATGGCTACACCTTC	CASSLFQGGHYGYTF
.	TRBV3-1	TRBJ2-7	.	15	TGTGCCAGCAGCCAGGGTTCCGGCGGCGCCTACGAGCAGTACTTC	CASSQGSGGAYEQYF
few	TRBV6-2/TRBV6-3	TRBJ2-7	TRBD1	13	TGTGCCAGCAGTTACTGGACAGGGGGCGAGCAGTACTTC	CASSYWTGGEQYF
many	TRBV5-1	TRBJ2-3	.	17	TGCGCCAGCAGCTTGGGGTGGCAACCACCTAGCACAGATACGCAGTATTTT	CASSLGWQPPSTDTQYF
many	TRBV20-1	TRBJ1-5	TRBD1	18	TGCAGTGCTAGTGAGAACAGGGGGCGAGGTTATAGCAATCAGCCCCAGCATTTT	CSASENRGRGYSNQPQHF
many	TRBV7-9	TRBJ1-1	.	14	TGTGCCAGCAGCTTTGTCCAGACGAACACTGAAGCTTTCTTT	CASSFVQTNTEAFF
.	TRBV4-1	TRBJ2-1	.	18	TGCGCAAGCAGACAACTGAGTATAAGGGGAGGGGGCAGAAATGAGCAGTTCTTC	CASRQLSIRGGGRNEQFF
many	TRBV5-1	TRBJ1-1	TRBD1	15	TGCGCCAGCAGCCCGGAGACAGGGGCGAACACTGAAGCTTTCTTT	CASSPETGANTEAFF
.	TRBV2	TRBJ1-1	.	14	TGTGCCAGCAGTGAAAACCGGGACTCTACCGAAGCTTTCTTT	CASSENRDSTEAFF
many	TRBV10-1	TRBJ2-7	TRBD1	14	TGCGCCAGCAGCCCGGGACAGGCGGCCTACGAGCAGTACTTC	CASSPGQAAYEQYF
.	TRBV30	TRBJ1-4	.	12	TGTGCCGGTGCCGCAACTAATGAAAAACTGTTTTTT	CAGAATNEKLFF
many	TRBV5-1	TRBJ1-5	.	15	TGCGCCAGCAGCTTGGAAGGGCATAGCAATCAGCCCCAGCATTTT	CASSLEGHSNQPQHF
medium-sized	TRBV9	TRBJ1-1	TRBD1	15	TGTGCCAGCAGCGTAGCCCAAACAGGGGGCACTGAAGCTTTCTTT	CASSVAQTGGTEAFF
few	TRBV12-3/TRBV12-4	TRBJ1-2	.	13	TGTGCCAGCAGTTTTGGAAGACTTGATGGCTACACCTTC	CASSFGRLDGYTF
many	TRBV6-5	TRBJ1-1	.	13	TGTGCCAGCGGTACAGGAGTAGAGACTGAAGCTTTCTTT	CASGTGVETEAFF
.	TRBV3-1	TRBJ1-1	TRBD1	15	TGTGCCAGCAGACCCGGACAGGTTCTCAACACTGAAGCTTTCTTT	CASRPGQVLNTEAFF
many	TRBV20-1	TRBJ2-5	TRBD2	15	TGCAGTGCTAGTGGCGGGGGGTGGTACCAAGAGACCCAGTACTTC	CSASGGGWYQETQYF
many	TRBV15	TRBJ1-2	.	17	TGTGCCACCAGCAGCCCGTTCGGTTCCCGGGGTCCGGATGGCTACACCTTC	CATSSPFGSRGPDGYTF
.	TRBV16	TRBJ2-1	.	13	TGTGCCAGCAGCCAGGGAATGTACAATGAGCAGTTCTTC	CASSQGMYNEQFF
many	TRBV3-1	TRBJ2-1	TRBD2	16	TGTGCCAGCAGCCCTAGTCGGAGCGGGGCCTACAATGAGCAGTTCTTC	CASSPSRSGAYNEQFF
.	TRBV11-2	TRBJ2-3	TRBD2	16	TGTGCCAGCAGCTTCGGGTTAGCGGGGGCGGGAGATACGCAGTATTTT	CASSFGLAGAGDTQYF
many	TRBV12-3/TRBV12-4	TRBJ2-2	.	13	TGTGCCAGCAGCACTTCGAACACCGGGGAGCTGTTTTTT	CASSTSNTGELFF
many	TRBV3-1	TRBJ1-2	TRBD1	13	TGTGCCAGCAGCCGCAGGGGGCGAGTTGGCTACACCTTC	CASSRRGRVGYTF
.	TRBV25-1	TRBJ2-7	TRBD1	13	TGTGCCAGCAGTCTTGCAGGGGGCGAAGAGCAGTACTTC	CASSLAGGEEQYF
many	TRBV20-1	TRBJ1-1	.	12	TGCAGTGCCGAGGACAGTGACATTGAAGCTTTCTTT	CSAEDSDIEAFF
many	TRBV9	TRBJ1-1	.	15	TGTGCCAGCAGCGCAGACCAGTTAATGAACACTGAAGCTTTCTTT	CASSADQLMNTEAFF
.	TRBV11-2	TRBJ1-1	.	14	TGTGCCAGCAGCTTTCTCGACAGGATCACTGAAGCTTTCTTT	CASSFLDRITEAFF
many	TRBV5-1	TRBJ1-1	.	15	TGCGCCAGCAGGCAAACCGGGACAAGGAAGACTGAAGCTTTCTTT	CASRQTGTRKTEAFF